The rows below give T cell receptor beta chains drawn from one sample of a study of blood T cells in healthy people across ages. TCRdb redid the calling of the 5' RACE reads with MiXCR, one entry per CDR3 protein. The sample carries 540,000 or so distinct CDR3 sequences, roughly 48% recorded once. The sample was blood. These TCRs come from a man older than 75 in good health. The CDR3 runs from the conserved cysteine through the conserved F or W. D genes are given only for firm matches. Part of the rows lack a size; the others show once, few, many or a class for expanded clones.

J: TRBJ2-1; D: NA; size: few; V: TRBV4-3; DNA: TGCGCCAGCAGCCACCTAGCAGGCTCTAACAATGAGCAGTTCTTC; CDR3: CASSHLAGSNNEQFF
J: TRBJ2-7; D: NA; size: NA; V: TRBV7-9; DNA: TGTGCCAGCAGCTTGGGGACACCTCCCTACGAGCAGTACTTC; CDR3: CASSLGTPPYEQYF
J: TRBJ2-1; D: NA; size: NA; V: TRBV5-4; DNA: TGTGCCAGCAGCTTGGTACAGAACAATGAGCAGTTCTTC; CDR3: CASSLVQNNEQFF
J: TRBJ2-7; D: TRBD1; size: NA; V: TRBV20-1; DNA: TGCAGTCAAGGGACAGTCTACGAGCAGTACTTC; CDR3: CSQGTVYEQYF
J: TRBJ2-1; D: TRBD2; size: few; V: TRBV6-2/TRBV6-3; DNA: TGTGCCACCCAACCCCTCCTCACTAGCGGGACTTGGAATGAGCAGTTCTTC; CDR3: CATQPLLTSGTWNEQFF
J: TRBJ1-4; D: NA; size: few; V: TRBV20-1; DNA: TGCAGTGCTAGAGAGCAGAATAATAATGAAAAACTGTTTTTT; CDR3: CSAREQNNNEKLFF
J: TRBJ1-6; D: NA; size: NA; V: TRBV20-1; DNA: TGCAGTGCTAGACGGACAGCGAACCCCACCCTCCACTTT; CDR3: CSARRTANPTLHF
J: TRBJ2-5; D: NA; size: few; V: TRBV3-1; DNA: TGTGCCAGCAGCCAGGGCTACAATGAGCAGTACTTC; CDR3: CASSQGYNEQYF
J: TRBJ2-1; D: TRBD2; size: few; V: TRBV29-1; DNA: TGCAGCGTTGAAGTGGTAGCGGGAGTCAATGAGCAGTTCTTC; CDR3: CSVEVVAGVNEQFF
J: TRBJ2-1; D: TRBD2; size: NA; V: TRBV10-3; DNA: TGTGCCATCAGTGAAGCTAGCGGGAGGTACAATGAGCAGTTCTTC; CDR3: CAISEASGRYNEQFF
J: TRBJ2-6; D: NA; size: NA; V: TRBV3-1; DNA: TGTCCCAGCAGCCTAACCCAAGGGATCCCTCGCCCTGGGGCCAACGTCCTGACTTTC; CDR3: CPSSLTQGIPRPGANVLTF
J: TRBJ2-5; D: NA; size: NA; V: TRBV7-6; DNA: TGTGCCAGCAGCCCCTATCCAGAGACCCAGTACTTC; CDR3: CASSPYPETQYF
J: TRBJ2-7; D: NA; size: NA; V: TRBV11-2; DNA: TGTGCCAGCAGCTTTCTACGGGGGCAGGCGTACGAGCAGTACTTC; CDR3: CASSFLRGQAYEQYF
J: TRBJ2-7; D: NA; size: NA; V: TRBV7-8; DNA: TGTGCCAGCAGCTTCCCCGGGACACACTACGAGCAGTACTTC; CDR3: CASSFPGTHYEQYF
J: TRBJ2-2; D: TRBD2; size: NA; V: TRBV12-3/TRBV12-4; DNA: TGTGCCAGCAGTTTCCAGACTAGCAGGAACACCGGGGAGCTGTTTTTT; CDR3: CASSFQTSRNTGELFF
J: TRBJ2-5; D: TRBD2; size: few; V: TRBV7-2; DNA: TGTGCCAGCAGCCTCCAGACTAGCGGGGCTGAGACCCAGTACTTC; CDR3: CASSLQTSGAETQYF
J: TRBJ2-1; D: NA; size: NA; V: TRBV27; DNA: TGTGCCAGCAGTTTAAAGTTGTCAGATCTTGGAGATGAGCAGTTCTTC; CDR3: CASSLKLSDLGDEQFF
J: TRBJ1-5; D: NA; size: once; V: TRBV20-1; DNA: TGCAGTGCTAGACTGAACAATCAGCCCCAGCATTTT; CDR3: CSARLNNQPQHF
J: TRBJ2-1; D: NA; size: NA; V: TRBV29-1; DNA: TGCAGTGCAAATGAGCAGTTCTTC; CDR3: CSANEQFF
J: TRBJ2-1; D: NA; size: NA; V: TRBV6-2/TRBV6-3; DNA: TGTGCCAGCAGTTACGGTGGGACCTACTACAATGAGCAGTTCTTC; CDR3: CASSYGGTYYNEQFF
J: TRBJ1-1; D: NA; size: NA; V: TRBV15; DNA: TGTGCCACCAGCGGAAGACGTATCTCTGAAGCTTTCTTT; CDR3: CATSGRRISEAFF
J: TRBJ2-7; D: TRBD1; size: NA; V: TRBV27; DNA: TGTGTCAGCAGCCCCCGCGGGGACAGGGGTATCGAGCAGTACTTC; CDR3: CVSSPRGDRGIEQYF
J: TRBJ2-7; D: NA; size: NA; V: TRBV20-1; DNA: TGCAGTGCTTTTCAGGGGAATAGCCCCTACGAGCAGTACTTC; CDR3: CSAFQGNSPYEQYF
J: TRBJ2-3; D: TRBD2; size: NA; V: TRBV6-2/TRBV6-3; DNA: TGTGCCAGCAGTTCCTCGGTTTGGACTAGCGGGGTAGCAGATACGCAGTATTTT; CDR3: CASSSSVWTSGVADTQYF
J: TRBJ2-7; D: TRBD1; size: many; V: TRBV29-1; DNA: TGCAGCGTTCGTGGGACAGGGGCGAGGGAGCAGTACTTC; CDR3: CSVRGTGAREQYF
J: TRBJ2-1; D: TRBD2; size: NA; V: TRBV7-8; DNA: TGTGCCAGCAGCCCCCGACTAGCGGGAAACTCCTACAATGAGCAGTTCTTC; CDR3: CASSPRLAGNSYNEQFF
J: TRBJ2-3; D: TRBD2; size: NA; V: TRBV20-1; DNA: TGCAGTGCTAATTCGAGGCCTAGCGGGGCCTCAGATACGCAGTATTTT; CDR3: CSANSRPSGASDTQYF
J: TRBJ2-1; D: NA; size: NA; V: TRBV28; DNA: TGTGCCAGCAGTCCTCAGGCGGGGTTGGATGAGCAGTTCTTC; CDR3: CASSPQAGLDEQFF
J: TRBJ2-7; D: TRBD2; size: NA; V: TRBV5-1; DNA: TGCGCCAGCACGACCGGCGGGAGGTCCTACAATGAGCAGTACTTC; CDR3: CASTTGGRSYNEQYF
J: TRBJ2-5; D: NA; size: few; V: TRBV6-2/TRBV6-3; DNA: TGTGCCAGCAGTCCGCCCGGCAATTCTCTGGAGACCCAGTACTTC; CDR3: CASSPPGNSLETQYF
J: TRBJ1-6; D: NA; size: NA; V: TRBV20-1; DNA: TGCAGTGCCAAGTCGACTGGGCCTAATTCACCCCTCCACTTT; CDR3: CSAKSTGPNSPLHF